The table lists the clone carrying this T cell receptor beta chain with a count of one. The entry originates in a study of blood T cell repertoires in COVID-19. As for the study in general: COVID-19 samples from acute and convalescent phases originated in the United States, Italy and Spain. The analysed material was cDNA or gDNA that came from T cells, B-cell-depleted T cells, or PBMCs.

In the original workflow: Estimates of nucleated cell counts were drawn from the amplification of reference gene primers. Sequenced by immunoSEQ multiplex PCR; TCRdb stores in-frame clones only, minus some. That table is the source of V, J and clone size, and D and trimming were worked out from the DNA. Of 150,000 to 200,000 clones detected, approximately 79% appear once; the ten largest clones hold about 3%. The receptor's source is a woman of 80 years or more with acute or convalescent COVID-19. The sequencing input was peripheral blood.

The CDR3 here is CASSPGQGATGEQYF. Written as DNA, the CDR3 is TGTGCCAGCAGTCCTGGACAGGGGGCGACTGGGGAGCAGTACTTC. The chain recombines TRBV28 with TRBJ2-7; 11 nucleotides align to TRBD1. V lost 5 bases to trimming and J lost 7 bases; unmatched junction nucleotides: 10. This CDR3 contains 15 residues. Germline assignment: CDR1 MDHEN and CDR2 SYDVKM.